The 7 T cell receptor beta chains below come from one sample, sequenced in a study of T-cell memory formation after mild COVID-19. MiXCR, applied by TCRdb to the 5' RACE reads, yields one record per CDR3 protein. This table has 400,000 to 450,000 distinct CDR3 sequences, roughly 18% appearing once. The sample consisted of PBMCs or a T cell subset sorted from them (not recorded which). Receptor source: a man aged 18 to 30 who had mild COVID-19 (a few samples of this study predate the infection). Cell type and time point are not known.

In its sample, this clonotype was seen a few times. The genes are TRBV7-9 and TRBJ2-1; TRBD2 aligns across 11 bases. The trim removed 6 bases at V and 2 bases at J, leaving 3 bases unmatched. CDR3 length: 15 residues. From germline, CDR1 is SEHNR and CDR2 FQNEAQ (reference sequence). The CDR3 loop is CASRSTSGAYNEQFF. The CDR3 nucleotides read TGTGCCAGCAGATCGACTAGCGGGGCCTACAATGAGCAGTTCTTC.

This clonotype was seen more than once but under ten times. V is TRBV4-1 and J is TRBJ2-3, with 7 bases identical to TRBD2. CDR3 length: 15 residues. J was trimmed by 9 bases and V by 3 bases; bases with no gene match: 12. The germline gives CDR1 MGHRA, CDR2 YSYEKL. CDR3 nucleotides: TGCGCCAGCAGCCAGCTAGCGTTGGGGGGGTTGACGCAGTATTTT. It is translated as CASSQLALGGLTQYF.

The genes are TRBV12-3 or TRBV12-4 and TRBJ2-6; no definite D call. CDR3 length equals 14 residues. The V end lost 3 bases, the J end lost 2 bases, and 5 bases lay between the germline ends. The CDR3 spells CASSLLTGANVLTF. The CDR3 DNA sequence: TGTGCCAGCAGTTTGCTGACTGGGGCCAACGTCCTGACTTTC.

The chain employs TRBV5-1 and TRBJ2-3, with D tentatively TRBD1 (6 bases). The CDR3 runs to 14 residues. Trimming took off 4 bases at V and 6 bases at J, with 15 bases between the two ends. Germline CDR1 and CDR2: SGHRS and YFSETQ. CDR3 DNA: TGCGCCAGCAGCAACAAGGGAAGGGGGGATACGCAGTATTTT. Translated, it gives CASSNKGRGDTQYF.

This chain connects TRBV7-9 to TRBJ2-1; 7 positions match TRBD2. The CDR3 is 15 amino acids. Germline CDR1 SEHNR, CDR2 FQNEAQ (reference sequence). V was pared by 5 bases and J by 1 base, with 5 bases of the junction left unmatched. CDR3 sequence: CASSRIGGSYNEQFF. The CDR3 region has the DNA TGTGCCAGCAGCCGCATCGGGGGGTCCTACAATGAGCAGTTCTTC.

The chain has TRBV7-9 and TRBJ2-3; D gene unclear. The CDR3 covers 13 residues. Deletions cut 4 bases from V and 3 bases from J, with 8 bases between. From germline, CDR1 is SEHNR and CDR2 FQNEAQ (reference sequence). The CDR3 reads CASSWSVTDTQYF. The CDR3, as DNA: TGTGCCAGCAGCTGGAGTGTGACAGATACGCAGTATTTT. The variable domain in full, with the rest retrieved from reference TRBV7-9 and TRBJ2-3, is DTGVSQNPRHKITKRGQNVTFRCDPISEHNRLYWYRQTLGQGPEFLTYFQNEAQLEKSRLLSDRFSAERPKGSFSTLEIQRTEQGDSAMYLCASSWSVTDTQYFGPGTRLTVL.

As regards this clonotype: At one end, the junction sequence differs from germline, possibly due to a read error. The chain has TRBV19 and TRBJ1-5; possible D gene TRBD1, 6 bases. The CDR3 contains 14 residues. The V gene's germline CDR1 is LNHDA and CDR2 SQIVND (reference sequence). This chain's CDR3 is CASTEQGSNQTQHF. CDR3 bases: TGTGCCTCTACGGAACAGGGTAGCAATCAGACCCAGCATTTT.